This paragraph covers one TCR beta chain sequence. This specimen comes from a study of blood T cell repertoires in COVID-19. Repertoires were generated with immunoSEQ multiplex PCR, while TCRdb's copy carries only in-frame clones and drops some. The sample yields 310,000 or so clones, over 75% seen once. CDR3 length: 14 amino acids. CDR1 is MDHEN, CDR2 SYDVKM, per germline. J lost 3 bases, V lost 8 bases, and 8 bases had no gene match. This receptor was identified in a woman under 30 who had recovered from COVID-19. The chain uses TRBV28 and TRBJ2-3, with 7 bases fitting TRBD2. The sequenced material came from PBMCs or T cells enriched from blood (not recorded which). CDR3 sequence reads: CASGWGGPTDTQYF. Here the CDR3 DNA reads TGTGCCAGCGGGTGGGGGGGACCGACAGATACGCAGTATTTT.